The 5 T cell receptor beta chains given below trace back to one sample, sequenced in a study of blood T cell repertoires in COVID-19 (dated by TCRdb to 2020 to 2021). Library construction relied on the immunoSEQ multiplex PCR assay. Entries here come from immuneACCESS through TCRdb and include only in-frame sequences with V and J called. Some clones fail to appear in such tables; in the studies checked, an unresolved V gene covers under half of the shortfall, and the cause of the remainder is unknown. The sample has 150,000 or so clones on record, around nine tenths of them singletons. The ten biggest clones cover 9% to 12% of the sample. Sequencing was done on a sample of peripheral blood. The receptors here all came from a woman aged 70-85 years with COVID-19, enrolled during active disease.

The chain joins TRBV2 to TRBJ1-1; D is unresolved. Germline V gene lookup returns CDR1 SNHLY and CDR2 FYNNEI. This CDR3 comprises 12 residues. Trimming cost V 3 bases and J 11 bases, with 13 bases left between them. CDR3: CASSDGGLRAFF. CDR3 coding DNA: TGTGCCAGCAGTGACGGAGGGCTTCGTGCTTTCTTT.

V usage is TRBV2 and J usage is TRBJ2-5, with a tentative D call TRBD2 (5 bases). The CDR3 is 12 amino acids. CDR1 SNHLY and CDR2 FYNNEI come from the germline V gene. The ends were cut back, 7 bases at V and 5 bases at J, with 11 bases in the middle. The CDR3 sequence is CASMQQRETQYF. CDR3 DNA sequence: TGTGCCAGCATGCAGCAGCGGGAGACCCAGTACTTC.

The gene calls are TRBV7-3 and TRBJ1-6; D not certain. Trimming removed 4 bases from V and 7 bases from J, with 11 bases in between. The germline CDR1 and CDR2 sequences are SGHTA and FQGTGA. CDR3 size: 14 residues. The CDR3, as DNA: TGTGCCAGCAGCTCAGGAGGGAGGAATTCACCCCTCCACTTT. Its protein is CASSSGGRNSPLHF.

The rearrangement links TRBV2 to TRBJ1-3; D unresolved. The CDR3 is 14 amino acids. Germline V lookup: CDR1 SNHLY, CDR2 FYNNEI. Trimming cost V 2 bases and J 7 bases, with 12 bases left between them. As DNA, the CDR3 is TGTGCCAGCAGTGAATCACGAGTCGGGAACACCATATATTTT. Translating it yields CASSESRVGNTIYF.

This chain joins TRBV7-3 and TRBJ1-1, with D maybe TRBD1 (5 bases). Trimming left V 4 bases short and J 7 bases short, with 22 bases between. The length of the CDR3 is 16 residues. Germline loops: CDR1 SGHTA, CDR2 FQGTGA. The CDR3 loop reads CASSSDVDTQPGEAFF. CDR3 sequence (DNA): TGTGCCAGCAGCTCGGACGTGGACACCCAACCAGGTGAAGCTTTCTTT.